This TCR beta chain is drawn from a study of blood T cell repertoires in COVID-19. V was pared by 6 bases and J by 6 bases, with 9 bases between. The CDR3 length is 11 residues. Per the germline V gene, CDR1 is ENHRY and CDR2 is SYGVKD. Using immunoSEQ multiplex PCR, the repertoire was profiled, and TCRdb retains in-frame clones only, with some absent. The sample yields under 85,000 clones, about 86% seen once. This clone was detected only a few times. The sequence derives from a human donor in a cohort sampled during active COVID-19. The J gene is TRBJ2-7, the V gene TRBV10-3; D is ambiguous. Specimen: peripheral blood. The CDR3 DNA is TGTGCCATCAGCCCCGGGTTCGAGCAGTACTTC. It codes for CAISPGFEQYF.